Shown below are 4 T cell receptor beta chains from a single sample sequenced in a study of radiation and T cells in renal cell carcinoma. The sample's time point: blood 4 weeks post-SBRT, at nephrectomy. Treatment indicated: 15 Gy SBRT to primary tumor, nephrectomy 4 weeks later. Some clones are missing from TCRdb's copy, which holds only in-frame ones; the method was immunoSEQ multiplex PCR. The data show 60,000 to 75,000 clones, 65% to 80% seen once. Sample: blood, taken from a patient whose treatment included radiotherapy and nephrectomy. The receptor source for this set is a man in his 60s with renal cell carcinoma.

The rearrangement joins TRBV25-1 to TRBJ2-6, with 9 bases that match TRBD2. Germline trimming cut 6 bases from V and 0 bases from J; bases unmatched to any gene: 6. The CDR3 is 17 amino acids. Germline CDR1 and CDR2: MGHDK and SYGVNS. The CDR3 DNA follows: TGTGCCAGCAGCCGGACTAGCGCGAGCTCTGGGGCCAACGTCCTGACTTTC. It yields the protein CASSRTSASSGANVLTF.

The sample holds a few counts of this clone. The CDR3 DNA reads TGTGCCAGCAGTTGGAGGGTAACTGGGGCCAACGTCCTGACTTTC. As protein: CASSWRVTGANVLTF. The genes are TRBV6-6 and TRBJ2-6; possible D gene TRBD2, 6 bases. The V end was cut by 4 bases, the J end by 2 bases, with 9 bases between. From germline, CDR1 is MNHNY and CDR2 SVGAGI (reference sequence). CDR3 size: 15 residues.

The chain couples TRBV27 to TRBJ1-4, with TRBD1 identical over 8 bases. Per germline, CDR1 MNHEY and CDR2 SMNVEV (reference sequence). The CDR3 has 15 residues. The V and J ends lost 5 bases and 7 bases, in that order; junction bases with no gene match: 9. The CDR3 protein is CASSLTTGASEKLFF. In DNA, the CDR3 is TGTGCCAGCAGTCTAACGACAGGGGCGAGTGAAAAACTGTTTTTT.

The rearrangement uses TRBV5-1 and TRBJ2-1, with 12 positions matching TRBD1. Germline assignment: CDR1 SGHRS and CDR2 YFSETQ. The CDR3 runs to 15 residues. V lost 3 bases and J lost 10; bases outside the gene matches: 8. DNA for the CDR3: TGCGCCAGCAGCTGGGGGACAGGGGGCGAAGTGGAGCAGTTCTTC. Translating it yields CASSWGTGGEVEQFF. The complete variable domain, with remaining parts taken from reference TRBV5-1 and TRBJ2-1, reads KAGVTQTPRYLIKTRGQQVTLSCSPISGHRSVSWYQQTPGQGLQFLFEYFSETQRNKGNFPGRFSGRQFSNSRSEMNVSTLELGDSALYLCASSWGTGGEVEQFFGPGTRLTVL.